A single sample gave rise to the 13 T cell receptor beta chains below, sequenced in a study of blood T cell repertoires in COVID-19. Profiling relied on immunoSEQ multiplex PCR, and the TCRdb table lists in-frame clones only, not all of them. The profile shows 75,000 or so clones, 70% to 90% of them singletons. The sample taken for sequencing was peripheral blood. Every receptor here comes from a woman at least 80 years old with acute or convalescent COVID-19.

This clone came up once. The chain couples TRBV27 to TRBJ2-7, with D unresolved. Germline assignment: CDR1 MNHEY and CDR2 SMNVEV (reference sequence). Deletions cut 5 bases from V and 5 bases from J, with 13 bases between. The CDR3 is 13 residues long. CDR3 coding DNA: TGTGCCAGCAGTAGCAGGCTTTCCGACGAGCAGTACTTC. Translating it yields CASSSRLSDEQYF.

This clone was recorded once. The chain recombines TRBV9 with TRBJ2-1; 7 bases align to TRBD1. The germline gives CDR1 SGDLS, CDR2 YYNGEE. The CDR3 has 18 amino acids. V shed 0 bases and J 0 bases; nucleotides not matched to a gene: 9. As DNA, the CDR3 is TGTGCCAGCAGCGTAGAGTCGGGGACAGCTAGCTCCTACAATGAGCAGTTCTTC. Translating it yields CASSVESGTASSYNEQFF.

The chain employs TRBV7-2 and TRBJ1-1; 12 bases align to TRBD1. The CDR3 sequence is 15 residues long. Germline CDR1 SGHTA, CDR2 FQGNSA. The junction had 4 bases not matched to a gene; V was cut back by 4 bases and J by 4 bases. The CDR3 DNA reads TGTGCCAGCAGCTCGGGGACAGGGGGCATCACTGAAGCTTTCTTT. It specifies CASSSGTGGITEAFF.

This clone came up once. This chain joins TRBV5-4 and TRBJ1-1; D may be TRBD1 (5 bases). Trimming took off 7 bases at V and 1 base at J, with 17 bases between the two ends. Germline lookup yields CDR1 SGHNT and CDR2 YYREEE (reference sequence). CDR3 size: 15 residues. The CDR3 coding sequence is TGTGCCAGCCAAATGGACACCCAATCGAACACTGAAGCTTTCTTT. As protein: CASQMDTQSNTEAFF.

CDR3 protein: CASSSDRVSGGYTF. The DNA for the CDR3 is TGTGCCAGCTCATCAGACAGGGTTTCCGGGGGCTACACCTTC. The V call is TRBV18, the J call TRBJ1-2, with 7 bases aligning to TRBD1. The V and J ends lost 5 bases and 8 bases, in that order; junction bases with no gene match: 11. CDR1 is KGHSH, CDR2 LQKENI, per germline. The CDR3 extends over 14 amino acids.

The chain is built from TRBV5-1 and TRBJ1-5, with 7 bases lining up with TRBD1. The ends lost 6 bases at V and 4 bases at J; junction bases unmatched: 7. Germline CDR1 reads SGHRS; CDR2 reads YFSETQ. The CDR3 sequence is 14 residues long. CDR3 nucleotides: TGCGCCAGCAAGGAAGGGGGCGATAATCAGCCCCAGCATTTT. Its protein is CASKEGGDNQPQHF.

The chain employs TRBV13 and TRBJ1-1, with 8 bases lining up with TRBD1. This CDR3 has 18 amino acids. The trim removed 5 bases at V and 0 bases at J, leaving 14 bases unmatched. CDR1 is PRHDT, CDR2 FYEKMQ, per germline (reference sequence). The CDR3 bases are TGTGCCAGCAGCCACCGCAGGGGGCGCCGGGGGATGAACACTGAAGCTTTCTTT. This sequence encodes CASSHRRGRRGMNTEAFF.

The chain combines TRBV6-5 with TRBJ2-7; 8 bases are a match to TRBD1. Germline V CDR1 and CDR2: MNHEY, SVGAGI. CDR3 length: 15 amino acids. Trimming at V came to 6 bases and at J to 1 base, leaving 8 bases not matched to a gene. This CDR3 is CASRRGQDLSYEQYF. The CDR3 DNA reads as TGTGCCAGCAGGAGGGGACAGGACCTATCCTACGAGCAGTACTTC.

The chain couples TRBV10-3 to TRBJ1-1; 7 bases line up with TRBD1. The CDR3 sequence is 13 residues long. Germline V gene data show CDR1 as ENHRY and CDR2 as SYGVKD. V lost 10 bases and J lost 1; bases outside the gene matches: 6. The CDR3 DNA is TGTGCCAGCCTCGAGGGGGCGAACACTGAAGCTTTCTTT. It is translated as CASLEGANTEAFF.

The chain joins TRBV27 to TRBJ1-5; 9 nucleotides match TRBD1. Per the germline V gene, CDR1 is MNHEY and CDR2 is SMNVEV (reference sequence). The CDR3 runs to 14 residues. V was clipped by 5 bases and J by 8 bases; unmatched bases: 7. The DNA of the CDR3 is TGTGCCAGCAGTCCTCGGACAGGGGACAAGCCCCAGCATTTT. It specifies CASSPRTGDKPQHF.

In its sample, this clone was seen a few times. The V and J genes are TRBV27 and TRBJ2-5; 7 nucleotides align to TRBD1. Germline V lookup: CDR1 MNHEY, CDR2 SMNVEV (reference sequence). The CDR3 length is 15 residues. J gave up 4 bases and V 6 bases, and 11 bases lay outside the gene matches. The CDR3: CASSPIRQGGETQYF. The DNA for the CDR3 is TGTGCCAGCAGCCCCATCAGACAGGGTGGAGAGACCCAGTACTTC.

V gene TRBV7-9 combines with J gene TRBJ2-1; D call uncertain. Germline V gives CDR1 SEHNR, CDR2 FQNEAQ (reference sequence). The CDR3 runs to 13 residues. V was pared by 6 bases and J by 7 bases, with 13 bases between. CDR3 sequence: CASSKSQANEQFF. Written as DNA, the CDR3 is TGTGCCAGCAGTAAAAGCCAGGCGAATGAGCAGTTCTTC.

The chain employs TRBV11-3 and TRBJ2-3; TRBD2 agrees at 12 bases. This CDR3 spans 16 amino acids. Germline V gene sequence: CDR1 SGHNT, CDR2 YENEEA. The V segment lost 4 bases and the J segment 4 bases; nucleotides outside the gene matches: 6. CDR3 bases: TGTGCCAGCAGCTCTATACTAGCGGGAGGACCAGATACGCAGTATTTT. This translates into CASSSILAGGPDTQYF.